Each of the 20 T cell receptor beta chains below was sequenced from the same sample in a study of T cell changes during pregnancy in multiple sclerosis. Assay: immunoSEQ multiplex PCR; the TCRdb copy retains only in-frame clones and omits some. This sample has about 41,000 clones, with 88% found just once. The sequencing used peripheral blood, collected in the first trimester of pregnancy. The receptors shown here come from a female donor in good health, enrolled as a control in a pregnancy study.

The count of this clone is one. The CDR3 DNA follows: TGTGCCAGCAGCCTCGACATCCACAGGGACGCTGAAGCTTTCTTT. This translates into CASSLDIHRDAEAFF. The chain has TRBV21-1 and TRBJ1-1; TRBD1, the D gene given by the table, was not confirmed from the DNA. TRBV21-1 is a known pseudogene. This CDR3 contains 15 residues.

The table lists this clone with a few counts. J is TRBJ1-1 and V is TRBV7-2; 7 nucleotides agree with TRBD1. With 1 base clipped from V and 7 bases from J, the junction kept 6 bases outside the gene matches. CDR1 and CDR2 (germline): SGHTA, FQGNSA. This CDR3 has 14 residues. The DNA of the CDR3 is TGTGCCAGCAGCTTAGGGACAGGTGGAATTGAAGCTTTCTTT. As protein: CASSLGTGGIEAFF.

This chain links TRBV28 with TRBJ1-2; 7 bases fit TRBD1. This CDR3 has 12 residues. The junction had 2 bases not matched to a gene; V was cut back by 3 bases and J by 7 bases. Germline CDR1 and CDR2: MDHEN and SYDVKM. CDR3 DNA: TGTGCCAGCAGTTTCGGACAGGCTGGCTACACCTTC. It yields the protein CASSFGQAGYTF.

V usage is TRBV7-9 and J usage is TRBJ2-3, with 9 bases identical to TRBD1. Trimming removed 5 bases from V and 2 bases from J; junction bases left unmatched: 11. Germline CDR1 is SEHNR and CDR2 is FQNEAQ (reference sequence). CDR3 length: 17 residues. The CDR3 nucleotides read TGTGCCAGCAGCCTAGGTGCCGGGACAGGGCCCACAGATACGCAGTATTTT. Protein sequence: CASSLGAGTGPTDTQYF. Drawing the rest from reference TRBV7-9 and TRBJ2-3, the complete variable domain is DTGVSQNPRHKITKRGQNVTFRCDPISEHNRLYWYRQTLGQGPEFLTYFQNEAQLEKSRLLSDRFSAERPKGSFSTLEIQRTEQGDSAMYLCASSLGAGTGPTDTQYFGPGTRLTVL.

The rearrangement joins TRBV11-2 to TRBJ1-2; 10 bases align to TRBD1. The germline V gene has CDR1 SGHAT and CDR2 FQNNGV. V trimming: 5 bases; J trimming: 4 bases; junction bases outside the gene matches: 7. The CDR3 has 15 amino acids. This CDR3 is CASSQPGQGTYGYTF. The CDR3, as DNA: TGTGCCAGCAGCCAACCGGGACAGGGGACCTATGGCTACACCTTC. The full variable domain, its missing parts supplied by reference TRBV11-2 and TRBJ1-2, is EAGVAQSPRYKIIEKRQSVAFWCNPISGHATLYWYQQILGQGPKLLIQFQNNGVVDDSQLPKDRFSAERLKGVDSTLKIQPAKLEDSAVYLCASSQPGQGTYGYTFGSGTRLTVV.

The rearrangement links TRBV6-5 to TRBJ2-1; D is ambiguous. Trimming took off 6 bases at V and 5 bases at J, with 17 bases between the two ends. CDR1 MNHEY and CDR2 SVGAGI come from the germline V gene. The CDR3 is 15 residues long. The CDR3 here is CASSRTRVGHNEQFF. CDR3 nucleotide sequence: TGTGCCAGCAGCCGAACCCGGGTCGGCCACAATGAGCAGTTCTTC.

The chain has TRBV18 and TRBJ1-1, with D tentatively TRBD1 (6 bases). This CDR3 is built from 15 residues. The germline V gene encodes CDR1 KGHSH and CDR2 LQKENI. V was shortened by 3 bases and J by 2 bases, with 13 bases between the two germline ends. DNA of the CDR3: TGTGCCAGCTCACCCGCACAGGGCGTTAACACTGAAGCTTTCTTT. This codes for CASSPAQGVNTEAFF.

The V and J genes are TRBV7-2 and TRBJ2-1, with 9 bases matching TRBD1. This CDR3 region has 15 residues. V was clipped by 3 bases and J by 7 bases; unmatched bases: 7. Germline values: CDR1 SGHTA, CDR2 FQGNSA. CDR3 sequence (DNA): TGTGCCAGCAGCTTGGGGACAGGGAGGGGGAATGAGCAGTTCTTC. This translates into CASSLGTGRGNEQFF.

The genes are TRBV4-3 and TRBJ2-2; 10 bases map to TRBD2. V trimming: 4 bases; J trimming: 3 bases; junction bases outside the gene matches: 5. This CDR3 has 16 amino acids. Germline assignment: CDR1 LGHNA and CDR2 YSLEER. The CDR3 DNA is TGCGCCAGCAGCCGTCTAGCGGGGGTCCACACCGGGGAGCTGTTTTTT. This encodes CASSRLAGVHTGELFF.

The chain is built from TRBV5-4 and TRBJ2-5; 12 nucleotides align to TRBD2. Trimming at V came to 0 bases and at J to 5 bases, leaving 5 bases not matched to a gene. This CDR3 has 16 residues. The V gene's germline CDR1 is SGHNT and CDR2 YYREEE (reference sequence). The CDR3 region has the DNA TGTGCCAGCAGCTTGGGCGGGCTAGCGGGAGGGGAGACCCAGTACTTC. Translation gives CASSLGGLAGGETQYF.

CDR3: CASRTGGATNEKLFF. As DNA, the CDR3 is TGTGCCAGCAGGACAGGGGGGGCAACTAATGAAAAACTGTTTTTT. J is TRBJ1-4 and V is TRBV2, with 9 positions matching TRBD1. The CDR3 is 15 residues long. V trimming: 6 bases; J trimming: 0 bases; junction bases outside the gene matches: 2. Germline V gene data show CDR1 as SNHLY and CDR2 as FYNNEI. The whole variable domain, filled in from reference TRBV2 and TRBJ1-4, reads EPEVTQTPSHQVTQMGQEVILRCVPISNHLYFYWYRQILGQKVEFLVSFYNNEISEKSEIFDDQFSVERPDGSNFTLKIRSTKLEDSAMYFCASRTGGATNEKLFFGSGTQLSVL.

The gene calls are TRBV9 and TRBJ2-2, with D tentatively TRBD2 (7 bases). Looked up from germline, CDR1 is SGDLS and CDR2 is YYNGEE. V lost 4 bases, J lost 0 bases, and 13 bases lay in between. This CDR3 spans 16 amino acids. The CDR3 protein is CASSPVGGANTGELFF. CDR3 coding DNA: TGTGCCAGCAGCCCTGTAGGGGGGGCGAACACCGGGGAGCTGTTTTTT.

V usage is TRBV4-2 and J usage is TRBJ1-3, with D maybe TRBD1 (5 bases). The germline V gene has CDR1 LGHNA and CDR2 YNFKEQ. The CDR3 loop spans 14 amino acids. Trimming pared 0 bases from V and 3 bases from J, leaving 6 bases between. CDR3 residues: CASSQDRVGNTIYF. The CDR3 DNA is TGTGCCAGCAGCCAAGACAGGGTTGGAAACACCATATATTTT.

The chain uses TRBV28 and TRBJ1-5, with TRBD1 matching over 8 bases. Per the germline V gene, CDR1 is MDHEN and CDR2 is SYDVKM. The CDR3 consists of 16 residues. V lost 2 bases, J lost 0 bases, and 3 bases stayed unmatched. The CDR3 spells CASSLDRGNSNQPQHF. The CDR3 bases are TGTGCCAGCAGTTTAGACAGGGGCAATAGCAATCAGCCCCAGCATTTT.

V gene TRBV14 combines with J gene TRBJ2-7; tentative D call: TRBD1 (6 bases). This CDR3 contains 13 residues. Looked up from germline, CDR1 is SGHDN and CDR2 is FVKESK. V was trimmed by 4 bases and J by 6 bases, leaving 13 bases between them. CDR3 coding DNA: TGTGCCAGCAGCCGGCCTGGGACAAGCGAGCAGTACTTC. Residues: CASSRPGTSEQYF.

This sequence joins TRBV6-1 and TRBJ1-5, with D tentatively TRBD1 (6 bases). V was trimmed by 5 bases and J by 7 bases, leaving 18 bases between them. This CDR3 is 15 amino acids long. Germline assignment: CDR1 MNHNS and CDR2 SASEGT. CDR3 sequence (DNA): TGTGCCAGCAGTAAGTCCCACAGGGTCGGCCAGCCCCAGCATTTT. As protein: CASSKSHRVGQPQHF.

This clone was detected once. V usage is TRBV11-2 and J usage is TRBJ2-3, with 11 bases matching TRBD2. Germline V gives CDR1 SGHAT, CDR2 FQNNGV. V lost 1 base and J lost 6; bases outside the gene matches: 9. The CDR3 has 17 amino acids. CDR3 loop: CASSLAGLAGGLDTQYF. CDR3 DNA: TGTGCCAGCAGCTTAGCTGGGCTAGCGGGGGGCTTGGATACGCAGTATTTT.

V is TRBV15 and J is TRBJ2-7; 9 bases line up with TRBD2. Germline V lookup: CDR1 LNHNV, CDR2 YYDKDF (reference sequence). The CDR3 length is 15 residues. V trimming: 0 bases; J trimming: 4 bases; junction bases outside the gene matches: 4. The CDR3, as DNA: TGTGCCACCAGCAGAGAAGGCGGGGGGGCGTACGAGCAGTACTTC. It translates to CATSREGGGAYEQYF.

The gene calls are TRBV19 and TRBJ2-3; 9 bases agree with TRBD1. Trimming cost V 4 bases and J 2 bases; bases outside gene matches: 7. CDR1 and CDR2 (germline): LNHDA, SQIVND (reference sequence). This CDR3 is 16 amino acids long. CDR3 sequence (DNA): TGTGCCAGTAGTAAATCCGGGACAGGGTCCACAGATACGCAGTATTTT. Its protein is CASSKSGTGSTDTQYF.

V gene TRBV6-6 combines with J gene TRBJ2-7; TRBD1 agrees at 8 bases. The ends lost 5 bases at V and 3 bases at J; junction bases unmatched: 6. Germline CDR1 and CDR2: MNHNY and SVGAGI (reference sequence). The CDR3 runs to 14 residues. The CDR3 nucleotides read TGTGCCAGCAGTGAGGCCGGGACAGGCTACGAGCAGTACTTC. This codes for CASSEAGTGYEQYF.